This T cell receptor (beta chain) came from a study of immune evolution from preneoplasia to lung adenocarcinoma. This CDR3 has 13 residues. Germline loops: CDR1 SGHRS, CDR2 YFSETQ. V was cut by 0 bases and J by 3 bases, with 7 bases left in between. Repertoires were generated with immunoSEQ multiplex PCR, while TCRdb's copy carries only in-frame clones and drops some. The sample records some 15,000 clones, 80% to 90% being singletons. Notes on this clone: Its antigen is as yet unknown.

Study outcomes and limitations: T cell clonality was higher in KRAS-mutant than EGFR-mutant or wild-type nodules. From normal lung to invasive adenocarcinoma, top clone frequencies appeared to decrease.

Sequenced material: FFPE minimally invasive lung adenocarcinoma tissue. The TCR was taken from a person aged 65 to 85 with lung adenocarcinoma. This chain connects TRBV5-1 to TRBJ2-7, with D hard to call. The DNA for the CDR3 is TGCGCCAGCAGCTTGGATGGCAGCTACGAGCAGTACTTC. It translates to CASSLDGSYEQYF.